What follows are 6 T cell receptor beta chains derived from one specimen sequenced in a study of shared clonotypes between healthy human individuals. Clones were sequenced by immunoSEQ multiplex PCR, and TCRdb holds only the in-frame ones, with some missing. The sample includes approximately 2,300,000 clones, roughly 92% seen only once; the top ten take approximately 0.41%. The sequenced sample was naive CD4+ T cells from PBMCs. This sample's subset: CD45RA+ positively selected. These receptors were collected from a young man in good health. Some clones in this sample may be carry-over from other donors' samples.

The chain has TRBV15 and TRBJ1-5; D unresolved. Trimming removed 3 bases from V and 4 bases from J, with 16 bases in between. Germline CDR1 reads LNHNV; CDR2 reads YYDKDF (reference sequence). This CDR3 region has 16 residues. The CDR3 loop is CATSSRLDTFNQPQHF. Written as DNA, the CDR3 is TGTGCCACCAGCAGTCGTTTAGACACCTTTAATCAGCCCCAGCATTTT.

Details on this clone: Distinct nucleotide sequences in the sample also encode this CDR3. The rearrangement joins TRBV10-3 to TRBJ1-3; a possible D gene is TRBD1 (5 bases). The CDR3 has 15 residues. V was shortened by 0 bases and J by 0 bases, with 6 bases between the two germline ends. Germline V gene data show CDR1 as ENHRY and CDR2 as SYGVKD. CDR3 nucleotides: TGTGCCATCAGTGAGTCTGGGGGCTCTGGAAACACCATATATTTT. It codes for CAISESGGSGNTIYF.

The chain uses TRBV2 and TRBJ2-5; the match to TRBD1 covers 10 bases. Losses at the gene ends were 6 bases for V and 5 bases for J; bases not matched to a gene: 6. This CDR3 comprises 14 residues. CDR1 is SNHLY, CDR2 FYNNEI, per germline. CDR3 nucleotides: TGTGCCAGCAGCGACCGGGACAGGGGTGAGACCCAGTACTTC. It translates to CASSDRDRGETQYF.

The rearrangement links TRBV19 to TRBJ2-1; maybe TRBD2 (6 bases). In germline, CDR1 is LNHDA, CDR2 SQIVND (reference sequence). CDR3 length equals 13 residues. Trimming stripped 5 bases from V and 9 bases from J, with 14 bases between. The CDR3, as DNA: TGTGCCAGTAGTTTCGGGGGTATCGGTGAGCAGTTCTTC. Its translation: CASSFGGIGEQFF.

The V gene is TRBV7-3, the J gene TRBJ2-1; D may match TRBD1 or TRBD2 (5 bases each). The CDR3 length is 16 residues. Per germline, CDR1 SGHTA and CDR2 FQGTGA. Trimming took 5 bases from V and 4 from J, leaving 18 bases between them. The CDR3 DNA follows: TGTGCCAGCAGCACATCCGGGACGCATAGGTACAATGAGCAGTTCTTC. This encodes CASSTSGTHRYNEQFF.

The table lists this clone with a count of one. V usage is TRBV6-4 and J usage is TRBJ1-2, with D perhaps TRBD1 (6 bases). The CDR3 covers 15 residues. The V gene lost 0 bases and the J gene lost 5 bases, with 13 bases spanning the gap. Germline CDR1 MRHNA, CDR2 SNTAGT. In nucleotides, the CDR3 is TGTGCCAGCAGTGACTCGGTGGGGGCCCCTTATGGCTACACCTTC. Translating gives CASSDSVGAPYGYTF.